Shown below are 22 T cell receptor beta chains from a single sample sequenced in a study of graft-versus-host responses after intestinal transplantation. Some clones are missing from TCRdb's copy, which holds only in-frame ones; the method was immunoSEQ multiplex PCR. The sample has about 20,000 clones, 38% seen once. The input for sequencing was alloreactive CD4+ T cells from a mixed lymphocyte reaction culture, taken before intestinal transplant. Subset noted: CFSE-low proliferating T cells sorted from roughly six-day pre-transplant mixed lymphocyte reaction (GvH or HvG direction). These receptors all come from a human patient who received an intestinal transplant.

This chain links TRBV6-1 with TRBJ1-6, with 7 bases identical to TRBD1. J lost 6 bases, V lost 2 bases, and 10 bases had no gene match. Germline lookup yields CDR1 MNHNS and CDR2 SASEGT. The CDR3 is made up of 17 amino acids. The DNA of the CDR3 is TGTGCCAGCAGTGAATGGTCCGGGACAGAGCGTAATTCACCCCTCCACTTT. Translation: CASSEWSGTERNSPLHF.

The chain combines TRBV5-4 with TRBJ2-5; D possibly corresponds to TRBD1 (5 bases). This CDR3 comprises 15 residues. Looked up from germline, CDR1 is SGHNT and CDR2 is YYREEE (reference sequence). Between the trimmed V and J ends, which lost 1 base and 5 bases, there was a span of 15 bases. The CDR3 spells CASSLRGLAFETQYF. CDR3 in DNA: TGTGCCAGCAGCTTGAGGGGATTAGCCTTCGAGACCCAGTACTTC.

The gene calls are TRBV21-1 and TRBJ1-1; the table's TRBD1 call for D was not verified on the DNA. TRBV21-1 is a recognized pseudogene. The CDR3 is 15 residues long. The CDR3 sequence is CASSSPDRGGSEAFF. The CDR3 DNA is TGTGCCAGCAGCTCCCCGGACAGGGGAGGTAGTGAAGCTTTCTTT.

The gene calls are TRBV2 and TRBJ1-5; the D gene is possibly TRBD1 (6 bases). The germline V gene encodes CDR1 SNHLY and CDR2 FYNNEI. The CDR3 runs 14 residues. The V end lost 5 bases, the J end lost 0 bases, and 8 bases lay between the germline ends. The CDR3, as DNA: TGTGCCAGCAGTAACAGGGATAGCAATCAGCCCCAGCATTTT. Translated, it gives CASSNRDSNQPQHF.

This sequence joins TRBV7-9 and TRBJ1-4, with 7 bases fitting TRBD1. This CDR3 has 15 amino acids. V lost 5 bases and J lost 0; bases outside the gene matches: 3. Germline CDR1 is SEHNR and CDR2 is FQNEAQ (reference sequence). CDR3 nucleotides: TGTGCCAGCAGCCTCGGGACAGCAACTAATGAAAAACTGTTTTTT. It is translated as CASSLGTATNEKLFF.

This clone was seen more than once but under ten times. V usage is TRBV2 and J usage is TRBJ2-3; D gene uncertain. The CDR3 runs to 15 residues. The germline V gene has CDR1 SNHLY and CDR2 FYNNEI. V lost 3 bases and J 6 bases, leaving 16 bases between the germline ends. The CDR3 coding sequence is TGTGCCAGCAGTGATGCACGGTCCTGGAGCGATACGCAGTATTTT. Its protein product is CASSDARSWSDTQYF.

The CDR3 nucleotides are TGTGCCAGCAGTTACGGGACTAGCTCCCTCGGGGAGCTGTTTTTT. This translates into CASSYGTSSLGELFF. J is TRBJ2-2 and V is TRBV6-5; 9 bases align to TRBD2. Germline lookup yields CDR1 MNHEY and CDR2 SVGAGI. The CDR3 totals 15 residues. J lost 7 bases, V lost 2 bases, and 5 bases had no gene match.

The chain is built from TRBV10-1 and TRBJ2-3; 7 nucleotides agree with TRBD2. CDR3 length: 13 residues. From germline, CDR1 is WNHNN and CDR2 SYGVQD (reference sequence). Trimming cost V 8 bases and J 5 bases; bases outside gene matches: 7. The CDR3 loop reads CASRLGGEDTQYF. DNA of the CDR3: TGCGCCAGCCGCCTGGGGGGGGAAGATACGCAGTATTTT.

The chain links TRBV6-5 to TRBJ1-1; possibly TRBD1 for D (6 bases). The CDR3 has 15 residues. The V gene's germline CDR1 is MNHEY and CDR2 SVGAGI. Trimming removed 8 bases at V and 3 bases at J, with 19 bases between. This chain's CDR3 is CASCRGGLRHTEAFF. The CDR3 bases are TGTGCCAGCTGCAGGGGCGGGCTCCGCCACACTGAAGCTTTCTTT.

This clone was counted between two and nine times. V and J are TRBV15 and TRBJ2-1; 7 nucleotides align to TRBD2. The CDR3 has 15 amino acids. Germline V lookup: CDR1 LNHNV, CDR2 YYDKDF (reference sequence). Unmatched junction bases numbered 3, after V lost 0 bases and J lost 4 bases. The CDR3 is CATSRDSGGYNEQFF. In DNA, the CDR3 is TGTGCCACCAGCAGAGATTCGGGGGGTTACAATGAGCAGTTCTTC.

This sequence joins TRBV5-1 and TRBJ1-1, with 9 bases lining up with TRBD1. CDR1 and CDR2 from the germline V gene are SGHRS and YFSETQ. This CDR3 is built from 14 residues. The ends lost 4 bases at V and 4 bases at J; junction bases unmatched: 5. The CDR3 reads CASSVWGQGTEAFF. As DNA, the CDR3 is TGCGCCAGCAGCGTCTGGGGACAGGGCACTGAAGCTTTCTTT.

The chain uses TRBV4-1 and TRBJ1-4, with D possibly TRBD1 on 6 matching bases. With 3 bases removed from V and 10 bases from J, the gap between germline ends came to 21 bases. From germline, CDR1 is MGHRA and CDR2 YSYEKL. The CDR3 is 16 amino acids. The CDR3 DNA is TGCGCCAGCAGCCACTATCGGACAGCCCAGGAGGGAAAACTGTTTTTT. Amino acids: CASSHYRTAQEGKLFF.

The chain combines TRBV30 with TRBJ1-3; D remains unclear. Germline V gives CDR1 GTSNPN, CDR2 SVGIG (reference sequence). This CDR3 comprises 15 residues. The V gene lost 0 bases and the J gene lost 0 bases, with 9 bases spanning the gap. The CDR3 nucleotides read TGTGCCTGGAGTGTACTCCGAAGCTCTGGAAACACCATATATTTT. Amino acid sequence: CAWSVLRSSGNTIYF.

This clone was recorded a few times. CDR3 DNA: TGTGCCATCTCCGAGGGGGGGCGTAACAATGAGCAGTTCTTC. Its protein is CAISEGGRNNEQFF. The V call is TRBV10-3, the J call TRBJ2-1; D is perhaps TRBD2 (7 bases). Germline V gene sequence: CDR1 ENHRY, CDR2 SYGVKD. This CDR3 has 14 residues. The V end was cut by 8 bases, the J end by 5 bases, with 16 bases between.

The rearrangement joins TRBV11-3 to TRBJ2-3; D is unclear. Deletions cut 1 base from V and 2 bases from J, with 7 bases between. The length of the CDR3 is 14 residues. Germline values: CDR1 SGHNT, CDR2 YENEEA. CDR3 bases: TGTGCCAGCAGCTTAGCCAGTAACACAGATACGCAGTATTTT. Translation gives CASSLASNTDTQYF.

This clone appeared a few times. DNA for the CDR3: TGTGCCAGCAGCTTATTGCAGGGGGCGAGGTACAATGAGCAGTTCTTC. Protein sequence: CASSLLQGARYNEQFF. The chain is built from TRBV7-6 and TRBJ2-1; 8 bases agree with TRBD1. Trimming at V came to 2 bases and at J to 4 bases, leaving 7 bases not matched to a gene. The CDR3 contains 16 residues. CDR1 and CDR2 (germline): SGHVS, FNYEAQ.

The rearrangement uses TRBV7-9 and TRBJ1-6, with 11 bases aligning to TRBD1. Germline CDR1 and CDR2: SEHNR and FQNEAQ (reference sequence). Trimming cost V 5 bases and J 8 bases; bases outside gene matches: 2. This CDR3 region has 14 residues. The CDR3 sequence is CASSRDRGYSPLHF. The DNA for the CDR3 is TGTGCCAGCAGCCGGGACAGGGGGTATTCACCCCTCCACTTT.

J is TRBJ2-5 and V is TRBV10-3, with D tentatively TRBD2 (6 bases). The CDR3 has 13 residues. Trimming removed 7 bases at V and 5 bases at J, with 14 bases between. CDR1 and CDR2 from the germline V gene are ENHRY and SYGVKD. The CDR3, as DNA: TGTGCCATCACGGGGAGGTGGGGTGAGACCCAGTACTTC. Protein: CAITGRWGETQYF.

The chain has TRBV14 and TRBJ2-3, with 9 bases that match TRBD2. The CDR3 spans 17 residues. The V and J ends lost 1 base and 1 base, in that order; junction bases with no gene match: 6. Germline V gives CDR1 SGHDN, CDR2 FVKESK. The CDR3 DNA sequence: TGTGCCAGCAGCCAAGGCATAGCGGGGGACCGCACAGATACGCAGTATTTT. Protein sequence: CASSQGIAGDRTDTQYF.

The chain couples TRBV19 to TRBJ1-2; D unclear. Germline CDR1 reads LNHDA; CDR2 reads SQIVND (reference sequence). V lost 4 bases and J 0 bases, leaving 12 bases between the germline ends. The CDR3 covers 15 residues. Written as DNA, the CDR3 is TGTGCCAGTAGTAGCCTAGGTTTGGCTAACTATGGCTACACCTTC. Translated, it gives CASSSLGLANYGYTF.

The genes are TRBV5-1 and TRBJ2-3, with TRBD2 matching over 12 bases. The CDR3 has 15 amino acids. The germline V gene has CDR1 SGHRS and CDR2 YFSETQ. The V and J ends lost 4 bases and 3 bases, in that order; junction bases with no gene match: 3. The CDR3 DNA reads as TGCGCCAGCAGCCTAGCGGGGGGGAGGACAGATACGCAGTATTTT. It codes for CASSLAGGRTDTQYF. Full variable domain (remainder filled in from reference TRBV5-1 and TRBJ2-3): KAGVTQTPRYLIKTRGQQVTLSCSPISGHRSVSWYQQTPGQGLQFLFEYFSETQRNKGNFPGRFSGRQFSNSRSEMNVSTLELGDSALYLCASSLAGGRTDTQYFGPGTRLTVL.

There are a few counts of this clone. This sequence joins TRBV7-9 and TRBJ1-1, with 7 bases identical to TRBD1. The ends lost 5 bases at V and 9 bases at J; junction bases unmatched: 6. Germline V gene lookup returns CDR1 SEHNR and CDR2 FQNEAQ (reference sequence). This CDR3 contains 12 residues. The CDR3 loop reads CASSLTDRQAFF. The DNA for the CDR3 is TGTGCCAGCAGCCTGACGGACAGGCAAGCTTTCTTT.